These T cell receptor beta chains were read from a single sample in a study of regulatory T cells in long-lasting Graves disease. TCRdb re-analysed the multiplex PCR reads in MiXCR, keeping a single row per CDR3 protein. The table has 370,000 or so distinct CDR3 sequences, 15% to 20% seen once; the top ten hold over 20%. The sample was also linked to a second study, of T cells in Graves' hyperthyroidism and ophthalmopathy.

The sample consisted of peripheral blood mononuclear cells (PBMCs), taken at new diagnosis, from a patient treated with antithyroid drugs. The receptors come from a woman between 18 and 29 years old with Graves disease. Both conserved end residues are part of each CDR3. The order of the fields is CDR3 DNA, CDR3 protein, V gene, clone size, D gene, J gene. D genes are given only for firm matches. The size entry is marked missing in some rows and otherwise reads once, few, many or a size class.

cdr3_nt: TGTGCCTGGAGACTAGCAGGTACGAACGAGCAGTACTTC
cdr3_aa: CAWRLAGTNEQYF
v_call: TRBV30
clone_size: many
d_call: NA
j_call: TRBJ2-7

cdr3_nt: TGTGCCAGCAGCGCCGGGCCCGGGACGCCGGGGAGTACGCAGTATTTT
cdr3_aa: CASSAGPGTPGSTQYF
v_call: TRBV9
clone_size: many
d_call: NA
j_call: TRBJ2-3

cdr3_nt: TGTGCCAGCAGTTCCAGACTAGCGGGGCACACAGATACGCAGTATTTT
cdr3_aa: CASSSRLAGHTDTQYF
v_call: TRBV12-3/TRBV12-4
clone_size: many
d_call: TRBD2
j_call: TRBJ2-3

cdr3_nt: TGTGCCAGCACCCCGACTAGCTCGGTAACAGATACGCAGTATTTT
cdr3_aa: CASTPTSSVTDTQYF
v_call: TRBV9
clone_size: few
d_call: TRBD2
j_call: TRBJ2-3

cdr3_nt: TGTGCCTGGAGTGTCTGGGCCTTCGGCTCCTACAATGAGCAGTTCTTC
cdr3_aa: CAWSVWAFGSYNEQFF
v_call: TRBV30
clone_size: many
d_call: NA
j_call: TRBJ2-1

cdr3_nt: TGTGCCAGCAGCGTAGCTTCTGGCCCCACAGATACGCAGTATTTT
cdr3_aa: CASSVASGPTDTQYF
v_call: TRBV9
clone_size: few
d_call: NA
j_call: TRBJ2-3

cdr3_nt: TGCAGTGCTAGTCCGTTTGGGGGGCGCGGGGGCAATGAGCAGTTCTTC
cdr3_aa: CSASPFGGRGGNEQFF
v_call: TRBV20-1
clone_size: many
d_call: NA
j_call: TRBJ2-1

cdr3_nt: TGTGCCTGGACCCCCATCGGAGGGGCAACTAATGAAAAACTGTTTTTT
cdr3_aa: CAWTPIGGATNEKLFF
v_call: TRBV30
clone_size: many
d_call: NA
j_call: TRBJ1-4

cdr3_nt: TGCGCCAGCAGGGGCGCAGTTGAAAAACTGTTTTTT
cdr3_aa: CASRGAVEKLFF
v_call: TRBV5-1
clone_size: few
d_call: NA
j_call: TRBJ1-4

cdr3_nt: TGTGCCATCAGCACTCCGGGACAGGGCCCTGAAGCTTTCTTT
cdr3_aa: CAISTPGQGPEAFF
v_call: TRBV10-3
clone_size: NA
d_call: TRBD1
j_call: TRBJ1-1

cdr3_nt: TGTGCCAGCACCGCGGGGGGGTTCTATGAGCAGTTCTTC
cdr3_aa: CASTAGGFYEQFF
v_call: TRBV27
clone_size: NA
d_call: TRBD2
j_call: TRBJ2-1

cdr3_nt: TGTGCCAGCAGTTTCTTTACAGTGCCCAACTCTGGAAACACCATATATTTT
cdr3_aa: CASSFFTVPNSGNTIYF
v_call: TRBV28
clone_size: many
d_call: NA
j_call: TRBJ1-3

cdr3_nt: TGTGCCAGCAGCCAAGGCGGAGGGCTTGGCTCTGGGGCCAACGTCCTGACTTTC
cdr3_aa: CASSQGGGLGSGANVLTF
v_call: TRBV4-2
clone_size: few
d_call: NA
j_call: TRBJ2-6

cdr3_nt: TGTGCCACAAGGAGGAGAACCGCGAGCACAGATACGCAGTATTTT
cdr3_aa: CATRRRTASTDTQYF
v_call: TRBV2
clone_size: many
d_call: NA
j_call: TRBJ2-3

cdr3_nt: TGCGCCGCCGGGGGCTTTGAGCAGTTCTTC
cdr3_aa: CAAGGFEQFF
v_call: TRBV4-1
clone_size: NA
d_call: NA
j_call: TRBJ2-1

cdr3_nt: TGTGCCAGCAGCTTAGGAGGTGCGGGAGTCACGGAGACCCAGTACTTC
cdr3_aa: CASSLGGAGVTETQYF
v_call: TRBV11-2
clone_size: once
d_call: TRBD2
j_call: TRBJ2-5

cdr3_nt: TGTGCCAGCAGTGTTGATAGCGGGGGGGCGGATGAGCAGTTCTTC
cdr3_aa: CASSVDSGGADEQFF
v_call: TRBV6-1
clone_size: many
d_call: TRBD2
j_call: TRBJ2-1

cdr3_nt: TGCAGTGCTAGCCCACAGGGGCCCCTTCAGCCCCAGCATTTT
cdr3_aa: CSASPQGPLQPQHF
v_call: TRBV20-1
clone_size: many
d_call: TRBD1
j_call: TRBJ1-5

cdr3_nt: TGTGCCAGCAGCGACTCACTAGCGGGAGGCTATTCCTACAATGAGCAGTTCTTC
cdr3_aa: CASSDSLAGGYSYNEQFF
v_call: TRBV2
clone_size: many
d_call: TRBD2
j_call: TRBJ2-1

cdr3_nt: TGCAGCGCTGACACTAGCGGGACCTACAATGAGCAGTTCTTC
cdr3_aa: CSADTSGTYNEQFF
v_call: TRBV29-1
clone_size: many
d_call: TRBD2
j_call: TRBJ2-1

cdr3_nt: TGTGCCAGCAGTTTAGGGTCCGGGGGCGACACCGGGGAGCTGTTTTTT
cdr3_aa: CASSLGSGGDTGELFF
v_call: TRBV12-3/TRBV12-4
clone_size: many
d_call: NA
j_call: TRBJ2-2

cdr3_nt: TGCAGTGCTTCCCTAGTTAGAGGTTACGAGCAGTACTTC
cdr3_aa: CSASLVRGYEQYF
v_call: TRBV20-1
clone_size: many
d_call: NA
j_call: TRBJ2-7

cdr3_nt: TGTGCCAGCTCCCACACTTTGGGGAACCGACTGAACACTGAAGCTTTCTTT
cdr3_aa: CASSHTLGNRLNTEAFF
v_call: TRBV18
clone_size: many
d_call: NA
j_call: TRBJ1-1

cdr3_nt: TGCGCCAGCCGGGAGACTAGCGGAGTCTATGAGCAGTTCTTC
cdr3_aa: CASRETSGVYEQFF
v_call: TRBV10-2
clone_size: few
d_call: TRBD2
j_call: TRBJ2-1

cdr3_nt: TGCAGCGTCGAGACCGGGACAGGGGTCGATGAGCAGTTCTTC
cdr3_aa: CSVETGTGVDEQFF
v_call: TRBV29-1
clone_size: many
d_call: TRBD1
j_call: TRBJ2-1

cdr3_nt: TGTGCCAGCAGCGCCCTACGGGACGGGCACTCTGGGGCCAACGTCCTGACTTTC
cdr3_aa: CASSALRDGHSGANVLTF
v_call: TRBV11-2
clone_size: many
d_call: NA
j_call: TRBJ2-6

cdr3_nt: TGTGCCATCAACCGGGGCGGGAGCTTGGGAGAGACCCAGTACTTC
cdr3_aa: CAINRGGSLGETQYF
v_call: TRBV10-3
clone_size: many
d_call: TRBD2
j_call: TRBJ2-5

cdr3_nt: TGTGCCAGCGATTCCCCGAACACTGAAGCTTTCTTT
cdr3_aa: CASDSPNTEAFF
v_call: TRBV6-1
clone_size: few
d_call: NA
j_call: TRBJ1-1

cdr3_nt: TGTGCCAGCAGTTTATCGTTTGGCGATGAGCAGTTCTTC
cdr3_aa: CASSLSFGDEQFF
v_call: TRBV27
clone_size: NA
d_call: NA
j_call: TRBJ2-1

cdr3_nt: TGTGCCAGCAGTGAAGCGCCAGGGGCTGGAAACACCATATATTTT
cdr3_aa: CASSEAPGAGNTIYF
v_call: TRBV2
clone_size: NA
d_call: NA
j_call: TRBJ1-3

cdr3_nt: TGTGCCAGCAGCGACAGAACCGATCAGCCCCAGCATTTT
cdr3_aa: CASSDRTDQPQHF
v_call: TRBV6-1
clone_size: many
d_call: NA
j_call: TRBJ1-5

cdr3_nt: TGTGCCAGCAGTTACAACAAGGCGGATCAAGAGACCCAGTACTTC
cdr3_aa: CASSYNKADQETQYF
v_call: TRBV6-2/TRBV6-3
clone_size: NA
d_call: NA
j_call: TRBJ2-5

cdr3_nt: TGCGCCAGCAGTACGAGACTACATACCGGGGAGCTGTTTTTT
cdr3_aa: CASSTRLHTGELFF
v_call: TRBV4-1
clone_size: NA
d_call: NA
j_call: TRBJ2-2

cdr3_nt: TGTGCCAGCAGCTTTGGGGGGCCCATGAACACTGAAGCTTTCTTT
cdr3_aa: CASSFGGPMNTEAFF
v_call: TRBV27
clone_size: few
d_call: NA
j_call: TRBJ1-1

cdr3_nt: TGTGCCAGTAGTATAAGGACAGGGGACTACAATGAGCAGTTCTTC
cdr3_aa: CASSIRTGDYNEQFF
v_call: TRBV19
clone_size: few
d_call: TRBD1
j_call: TRBJ2-1

cdr3_nt: TGTGCCAGCAGCGTTGGGGGGACAGGGCAAGATACGCAGTATTTT
cdr3_aa: CASSVGGTGQDTQYF
v_call: TRBV9
clone_size: NA
d_call: TRBD1
j_call: TRBJ2-3

cdr3_nt: TGTGCCAGCAGCCCCTTTGCCTACGAGCAGTACTTC
cdr3_aa: CASSPFAYEQYF
v_call: TRBV14
clone_size: few
d_call: NA
j_call: TRBJ2-7

cdr3_nt: TGCAGTGCTAGCCCCGGACAGGGGGCCCGGCAGCCCCAGCATTTT
cdr3_aa: CSASPGQGARQPQHF
v_call: TRBV20-1
clone_size: many
d_call: TRBD1
j_call: TRBJ1-5

cdr3_nt: TGTGCCAGCAGGCGGGCGAGCTCCTACGAGCAGTACTTC
cdr3_aa: CASRRASSYEQYF
v_call: TRBV2
clone_size: many
d_call: NA
j_call: TRBJ2-7

cdr3_nt: TGTGCCAGCAGATCCGGTAGGGGCTACACCTTC
cdr3_aa: CASRSGRGYTF
v_call: TRBV6-4
clone_size: once
d_call: NA
j_call: TRBJ1-2

cdr3_nt: TGTGCCAGCGCCCCGCTAGGGATGGGCAATCAGCCCCAGCATTTT
cdr3_aa: CASAPLGMGNQPQHF
v_call: TRBV28
clone_size: many
d_call: NA
j_call: TRBJ1-5

cdr3_nt: TGTGCCAGCAGTAACACAGGGTTCGAGCAGTACTTC
cdr3_aa: CASSNTGFEQYF
v_call: TRBV7-6
clone_size: many
d_call: NA
j_call: TRBJ2-7

cdr3_nt: TGCGCCAGCAGCCAACCCGGGCCTGGACTTTCACCCCTCCACTTT
cdr3_aa: CASSQPGPGLSPLHF
v_call: TRBV4-1
clone_size: few
d_call: NA
j_call: TRBJ1-6

cdr3_nt: TGCAGCGTCCAACAGGGGGGTGGCACTGAAGCTTTCTTT
cdr3_aa: CSVQQGGGTEAFF
v_call: TRBV29-1
clone_size: few
d_call: TRBD1
j_call: TRBJ1-1

cdr3_nt: TGTGCCAGCAGTGAGAGCGCCGGGACAGGGGGGACCGGGGAGCTGTTTTTT
cdr3_aa: CASSESAGTGGTGELFF
v_call: TRBV6-1
clone_size: NA
d_call: TRBD1
j_call: TRBJ2-2

cdr3_nt: TGCAGTGCTAGAGATCTAGGGACGAACACCTACGAGCAGTACTTC
cdr3_aa: CSARDLGTNTYEQYF
v_call: TRBV20-1
clone_size: many
d_call: NA
j_call: TRBJ2-7

cdr3_nt: TGTGCCAGCAGTAGATCAGTCGTTCAGCCCCAGCATTTT
cdr3_aa: CASSRSVVQPQHF
v_call: TRBV6-1
clone_size: NA
d_call: NA
j_call: TRBJ1-5

cdr3_nt: TGTGCCAGCACCCGGGTCGGGGACAATGAGCAGTTCTTC
cdr3_aa: CASTRVGDNEQFF
v_call: TRBV12-3/TRBV12-4
clone_size: few
d_call: NA
j_call: TRBJ2-1

cdr3_nt: TGTGCCAGCAGTGAACCGCTAGCGGGAAACTACAATGAGCAGTTCTTC
cdr3_aa: CASSEPLAGNYNEQFF
v_call: TRBV2
clone_size: many
d_call: TRBD2
j_call: TRBJ2-1

cdr3_nt: TGCGCCAGCAGCCCGGACCTAATAGACGAGCAGTACTTC
cdr3_aa: CASSPDLIDEQYF
v_call: TRBV5-1
clone_size: NA
d_call: NA
j_call: TRBJ2-7

cdr3_nt: TGTGCCACCAGCAGAGATGTTAGCCTAGCGGGATCGGCCGAGCAGTACTTC
cdr3_aa: CATSRDVSLAGSAEQYF
v_call: TRBV15
clone_size: NA
d_call: TRBD2
j_call: TRBJ2-7

cdr3_nt: TGTGCCGGGGACAGGATAGTAACTAATGAAAAACTGTTTTTT
cdr3_aa: CAGDRIVTNEKLFF
v_call: TRBV30
clone_size: many
d_call: TRBD1
j_call: TRBJ1-4

cdr3_nt: TGTGCCAGCAGTCCCCCCGAAAAAAACATTCAGTACTTC
cdr3_aa: CASSPPEKNIQYF
v_call: TRBV28
clone_size: many
d_call: NA
j_call: TRBJ2-4

cdr3_nt: TGTGCCAGCAGTCCCGCCGGGACAGGGTATGAGCAGTTCTTC
cdr3_aa: CASSPAGTGYEQFF
v_call: TRBV6-2/TRBV6-3
clone_size: NA
d_call: TRBD1
j_call: TRBJ2-1

cdr3_nt: TGTGCCAGCTCGCCAGAGCGAGGAGTAAGCGAGACCCAGTACTTC
cdr3_aa: CASSPERGVSETQYF
v_call: TRBV18
clone_size: many
d_call: NA
j_call: TRBJ2-5

cdr3_nt: TGTGCCAGTAGTATGGAGCAGGGCTATGAGCAGTTCTTC
cdr3_aa: CASSMEQGYEQFF
v_call: TRBV19
clone_size: NA
d_call: NA
j_call: TRBJ2-1

cdr3_nt: TGCGCCAGCAGCTTGACTAGCGGGGGCTCCTACAATGAGCAGTTCTTC
cdr3_aa: CASSLTSGGSYNEQFF
v_call: TRBV5-1
clone_size: many
d_call: TRBD2
j_call: TRBJ2-1

cdr3_nt: TGTGCCAGCAGTGGAGGACTAGCCTTCTCCTACGAGCAGTACTTC
cdr3_aa: CASSGGLAFSYEQYF
v_call: TRBV25-1
clone_size: few
d_call: TRBD2
j_call: TRBJ2-7

cdr3_nt: TGTGCCAGCCGTCTAGAGGAGCGGGTGACTTTCTATGGCTACACCTTC
cdr3_aa: CASRLEERVTFYGYTF
v_call: TRBV6-1
clone_size: many
d_call: NA
j_call: TRBJ1-2